These 25 T cell receptor beta chains originate from one sample sequenced in a study of cytomegalovirus exposure and HLA in healthy donors. Assay used: immunoSEQ multiplex PCR; TCRdb lists only in-frame clones, some missing. The table shows approximately 110,000 clones, with 94% occurring only once. Sequencing was performed on PBMCs. These receptors were collected from a woman aged 18-29 years in good health and CMV-seronegative.

The chain is built from TRBV6-1 and TRBJ2-7, with 7 bases aligning to TRBD2. The junction had 9 bases not matched to a gene; V was cut back by 4 bases and J by 3 bases. This CDR3 contains 15 residues. Germline V CDR1 and CDR2: MNHNS, SASEGT. The CDR3 nucleotides are TGTGCCAGCAGTGGAGCGGGGCGGGGGAACTACGAGCAGTACTTC. The encoded protein is CASSGAGRGNYEQYF.

The CDR3 reads CAWSVGTGYGYTF. CDR3 coding DNA: TGTGCCTGGAGTGTAGGGACAGGCTATGGCTACACCTTC. V and J are TRBV30 and TRBJ1-2; 8 bases are shared with TRBD1. There are 13 residues in the CDR3. V dropped 0 bases and J dropped 4; count of bases not matched to a gene: 1. Germline values: CDR1 GTSNPN, CDR2 SVGIG (reference sequence).

The chain recombines TRBV5-1 with TRBJ2-1, with D perhaps matching TRBD2 (6 bases). The CDR3 contains 14 residues. V lost 6 bases to trimming and J lost 6 bases, with 16 bases between them. Germline values: CDR1 SGHRS, CDR2 YFSETQ. The CDR3 here is CASTLGGARNEQFF. The CDR3 bases are TGCGCCAGCACCTTAGGAGGGGCCCGCAATGAGCAGTTCTTC.

The chain has TRBV7-2 and TRBJ1-1; D is perhaps TRBD1 (5 bases). The CDR3 extends over 14 amino acids. Per the germline V gene, CDR1 is SGHTA and CDR2 is FQGNSA. V was shortened by 8 bases and J by 0 bases, with 13 bases between the two germline ends. The CDR3 DNA is TGTGCCAGCGGTCCCGGGGGGTTGAACACTGAAGCTTTCTTT. Translated, it gives CASGPGGLNTEAFF.

This rearrangement joins TRBV6-1 to TRBJ2-5, with TRBD2 matching over 7 bases. The CDR3 is 15 residues long. The germline V gene encodes CDR1 MNHNS and CDR2 SASEGT. Trimming took 5 bases from V and 0 from J; bases not matched to a gene: 6. CDR3 DNA: TGTGCCAGCAGTCCTCAGGCGGGGGACCAAGAGACCCAGTACTTC. This codes for CASSPQAGDQETQYF.

This chain joins TRBV30 and TRBJ1-2; D call uncertain. V lost 0 bases and J lost 5, with 7 bases in between. This CDR3 contains 12 residues. Germline-derived CDR1 and CDR2 are GTSNPN and SVGIG (reference sequence). CDR3 sequence (DNA): TGTGCCTGGAGTGTACTAGAGTATGGCTACACCTTC. It encodes CAWSVLEYGYTF.

Concerning this clone: Other DNA sequences within the sample encode an identical CDR3. The gene calls are TRBV11-2 and TRBJ2-7, with D perhaps TRBD2 (5 bases). The CDR3 extends over 14 amino acids. Trimming cost V 3 bases and J 0 bases, with 9 bases left between them. Germline values: CDR1 SGHAT, CDR2 FQNNGV. The CDR3 nucleotides read TGTGCCAGCAGCTTGGGTGGGAGCTCCTACGAGCAGTACTTC. Protein sequence: CASSLGGSSYEQYF.

This chain links TRBV20-1 with TRBJ2-3, with a possible D match to TRBD2 (6 bases). The CDR3 consists of 11 residues. V lost 6 bases and J 12 bases, leaving 16 bases between the germline ends. Germline-derived CDR1 and CDR2 are DFQATT and SNEGSKA (reference sequence). For the CDR3, the DNA is TGCAGTGCCCGGGACTCGGGAAGACAGTATTTT. Amino acid sequence: CSARDSGRQYF.

This rearrangement joins TRBV5-1 to TRBJ1-6; D is undetermined. In germline, CDR1 is SGHRS, CDR2 YFSETQ. The CDR3 loop spans 13 amino acids. V lost 0 bases and J lost 9, with 7 bases in between. CDR3 sequence reads: CASSLEPPSPLHF. CDR3 DNA sequence: TGCGCCAGCAGCTTGGAGCCACCTTCACCCCTCCACTTT.

The V gene is TRBV7-3, the J gene TRBJ2-7; 11 bases match TRBD2. J was trimmed by 6 bases and V by 5 bases; bases with no gene match: 15. This CDR3 region has 17 residues. CDR1 is SGHTA, CDR2 FQGTGA, per germline. CDR3 protein: CASSPNGRTSGSREQYF. The CDR3 DNA reads TGTGCCAGCAGCCCAAACGGGAGGACTAGCGGGTCCCGCGAGCAGTACTTC.

J is TRBJ2-7 and V is TRBV6-1, with a weak D call TRBD1 (6 bases). The germline gives CDR1 MNHNS, CDR2 SASEGT. V dropped 4 bases and J dropped 5 bases, with 18 bases sitting between them. CDR3 size: 15 residues. The CDR3 sequence is CASSVESQGNDEQYF. The CDR3 DNA reads as TGTGCCAGCAGTGTGGAGTCGCAGGGGAATGACGAGCAGTACTTC.

The chain is built from TRBV6-1 and TRBJ2-1, with 8 bases identical to TRBD2. Trimming removed 3 bases from V and 4 bases from J; junction bases left unmatched: 14. CDR3 length: 18 residues. CDR1 is MNHNS, CDR2 SASEGT, per germline. The CDR3 bases are TGTGCCAGCAGTGATTCTAATCTAGCGGGCGTGGCTTACAATGAGCAGTTCTTC. This encodes CASSDSNLAGVAYNEQFF.

V is TRBV5-1 and J is TRBJ2-1; D is perhaps TRBD1 (5 bases). With 4 bases removed from V and 0 bases from J, the gap between germline ends came to 14 bases. The CDR3 totals 16 residues. Germline-derived CDR1 and CDR2 are SGHRS and YFSETQ. The CDR3 nucleotides are TGCGCCAGCAGCCCCTCCCGACAGAGCTCCTACAATGAGCAGTTCTTC. This encodes CASSPSRQSSYNEQFF.

This clone was observed once. V is TRBV9 and J is TRBJ1-2; D is possibly TRBD1 (6 bases). Germline V lookup: CDR1 SGDLS, CDR2 YYNGEE. With 3 bases removed from V and 6 bases from J, the gap between germline ends came to 15 bases. The CDR3 runs 14 residues. Here the CDR3 DNA reads TGTGCCAGCAGCGCCGGGGGGGCAGGTGATGGCTACACCTTC. Encoded protein: CASSAGGAGDGYTF.

The chain employs TRBV9 and TRBJ1-4, with D unresolved. The CDR3 runs 16 residues. CDR1 and CDR2 from the germline V gene are SGDLS and YYNGEE. Trimming pared 0 bases from V and 0 bases from J, leaving 9 bases between. CDR3 DNA sequence: TGTGCCAGCAGCGTAGGGTTGACTGCAACTAATGAAAAACTGTTTTTT. Translating gives CASSVGLTATNEKLFF.

The chain uses TRBV5-1 and TRBJ1-1, with TRBD1 identical over 11 bases. The J segment lost 4 bases and the V segment lost 0 bases, leaving 2 bases of the junction unmatched. Germline V gene sequence: CDR1 SGHRS, CDR2 YFSETQ. This CDR3 is built from 15 residues. CDR3 DNA: TGCGCCAGCAGCTTGGTGGGGACAGGGGGCACTGAAGCTTTCTTT. This gives the protein CASSLVGTGGTEAFF.

The rearrangement joins TRBV2 to TRBJ1-4; D unresolved. Germline CDR1 and CDR2: SNHLY and FYNNEI. The V end was cut by 6 bases, the J end by 1 base, with 15 bases between. The CDR3 is 16 residues long. The CDR3 protein is CASSSYMGRTNEKLFF. CDR3 nucleotides: TGTGCCAGCAGCTCATACATGGGCAGAACTAATGAAAAACTGTTTTTT.

The chain has TRBV10-3 and TRBJ2-1; 11 positions agree with TRBD2. Germline loops: CDR1 ENHRY, CDR2 SYGVKD. Unmatched junction bases numbered 5, after V lost 6 bases and J lost 4 bases. The CDR3 length is 15 residues. CDR3 nucleotide sequence: TGTGCCATCAGCGGACTAGCGGGCCCTTACAATGAGCAGTTCTTC. This encodes CAISGLAGPYNEQFF.

V gene TRBV29-1 combines with J gene TRBJ2-5; no reliable D call. This CDR3 spans 12 amino acids. Germline V gene lookup returns CDR1 SQVTM and CDR2 ANQGSEA. The ends were cut back, 3 bases at V and 4 bases at J, with 9 bases in the middle. Written as DNA, the CDR3 is TGCAGCGTTGATGGGCTGGGAGAGACCCAGTACTTC. Amino acids: CSVDGLGETQYF.

This sequence joins TRBV6-1 and TRBJ2-4, with 12 nucleotides matching TRBD2. Per germline, CDR1 MNHNS and CDR2 SASEGT. This CDR3 region has 17 residues. The junction had 4 bases not matched to a gene; V was cut back by 0 bases and J by 4 bases. This CDR3 reads CASSEASLAGGKNIQYF. The DNA for the CDR3 is TGTGCCAGCAGTGAAGCATCCCTAGCGGGAGGGAAAAACATTCAGTACTTC.

V and J are TRBV6-4 and TRBJ1-6, with TRBD1 matching 7 bases. Germline CDR1 is MRHNA and CDR2 is SNTAGT. This CDR3 spans 15 amino acids. The V segment lost 2 bases and the J segment 7 bases; nucleotides outside the gene matches: 5. As DNA, the CDR3 is TGTGCCAGCAGTGACATAAGGGACAGAAATTCACCCCTCCACTTT. Translated: CASSDIRDRNSPLHF.

This chain joins TRBV5-6 and TRBJ2-5, with a weak D call TRBD2 (6 bases). Germline V gives CDR1 SGHDT, CDR2 YYEEEE. Trimming cost V 4 bases and J 8 bases, with 15 bases left between them. This CDR3 comprises 13 residues. The CDR3 DNA sequence: TGTGCCAGCAGCCCACCCGGGAGTGGAACCCAGTACTTC. Amino acids: CASSPPGSGTQYF.

This clone was seen just once. The chain links TRBV9 to TRBJ1-4; no clear D gene. Trimming removed 0 bases at V and 0 bases at J, with 9 bases between. The CDR3 has 16 amino acids. Germline CDR1 SGDLS, CDR2 YYNGEE. CDR3 DNA sequence: TGTGCCAGCAGCGTAGGGGCCGCCACAACTAATGAAAAACTGTTTTTT. Its translation is CASSVGAATTNEKLFF.

In DNA form, the CDR3 reads TGCGCCAGCAGCCTCACCCCTGGCATAGGGGAGCTGTTTTTT. It codes for CASSLTPGIGELFF. The V gene is TRBV4-1, the J gene TRBJ2-2; no firm D call. Trimming left V 4 bases short and J 8 bases short, with 14 bases between. Germline lookup yields CDR1 MGHRA and CDR2 YSYEKL. The length of the CDR3 is 14 residues.

V and J are TRBV5-1 and TRBJ2-2; TRBD1 matches 9 bases. V lost 4 bases to trimming and J lost 0 bases; unmatched junction nucleotides: 10. CDR3 size: 18 residues. In germline, CDR1 is SGHRS, CDR2 YFSETQ. The CDR3 nucleotides read TGCGCCAGCAGCCGAATACTTACAGGGGGCTCGAACACCGGGGAGCTGTTTTTT. Its protein is CASSRILTGGSNTGELFF. Full variable domain (missing parts from reference TRBV5-1 and TRBJ2-2): KAGVTQTPRYLIKTRGQQVTLSCSPISGHRSVSWYQQTPGQGLQFLFEYFSETQRNKGNFPGRFSGRQFSNSRSEMNVSTLELGDSALYLCASSRILTGGSNTGELFFGEGSRLTVL.